One T cell receptor beta chain is described in this entry. The CDR3 totals 18 residues. The data originate from a study of blood T cell repertoires in COVID-19. Study overall: The origin of the acute and convalescent COVID-19 samples was the United States, Italy and Spain.

Assay: immunoSEQ multiplex PCR; the TCRdb copy retains only in-frame clones and omits some. The sample lists 300,000 to 450,000 clones, 70% to 90% occurring once. Seattle enrolled patients during active infection and tracked them longitudinally. The sequencing input was peripheral blood. This clonotype originated in a woman in her twenties or thirties with COVID-19, enrolled during active disease. The chain couples TRBV21-1 to TRBJ1-2; the table's D call, TRBD1, has no DNA check behind it. TRBV21-1 is a pseudogene. In nucleotides, the CDR3 is TGTGCCAGCAGCGAAGGGTACAGGGGCTCCAGAGCTAACTATGGCTACACCTTC. It codes for CASSEGYRGSRANYGYTF.